This entry concerns a single TCR beta chain. The data belong to a study of human T cells and chemical hapten exposure. The time point was: pre-sensitization, week 0. Noted treatment: therapeutic diphenylcyclopropenone sensitization with weekly scalp DPC. Unfractionated whole blood yielded the extracted total RNA. TCRdb fed the RACE reads into MiXCR, producing one record per CDR3 protein. Altogether around 33,000 distinct CDR3 sequences are present, more than 10% being singletons, with the ten largest covering 1.5% to 2%. The germline V and J ends were trimmed by 2 bases and 3 bases, with 17 bases remaining between them. This CDR3 has 16 residues. The germline gives CDR1 SQVTM, CDR2 ANQGSEA.

The sequence derives from a woman aged 40 to 55 with alopecia areata. Some clones in this sample may be carry-over from other donors' samples. Sequencing was performed on whole blood, taken in connection with sensitization to the hapten diphenylcyclopropenone (DPC). The chain uses TRBV29-1 and TRBJ2-1, with D possibly matching TRBD2 (6 bases). This CDR3 reads CSVERASAGFYNEQFF. The CDR3 DNA reads as TGCAGCGTTGAAAGGGCTAGCGCAGGTTTCTACAATGAGCAGTTCTTC.